The clone carrying this TCR beta chain has a count of ten or more. The antigen remains unidentified. A second about 6 to 11 cycle PCR used barcoded and J-beta primers. TCRdb called the 5' RACE reads again in MiXCR, with one record for every CDR3 protein. The table records 900,000 to 950,000 distinct CDR3 sequences, 25% to 30% of them present only once. Drawn from each donor were approximately 10 milliliters of peripheral blood. The V gene's germline CDR1 is MNHEY and CDR2 SVGEGT. V gave up 6 bases and J gave up 5 bases; unmatched junction bases: 14. The CDR3 has 17 amino acids. This sample is part of a study of blood T cells in healthy people across ages. Study-wide points: Roughly linear age-related decline in beta diversity appeared, significant by age around 40.

The data also belong to a second study, concerning T cells of mothers and their children. That paper adds: Each mother yielded more than 9.5 million TCR beta CDR3 reads. Each child yielded millions of reads. Biologically related mothers and children overlapped slightly more than unrelated pairs, a non-significant difference.

This sequence joins TRBV6-2 or TRBV6-3 and TRBJ2-7, with 12 bases matching TRBD1. The sequence was collected from a woman in her thirties or forties in good health. Material: blood. The CDR3 DNA is TGTGCCAGCAGCAACCTCTCCCCCGGGACAGGGGGCCACGAGCAGTACTTC. Translated, it gives CASSNLSPGTGGHEQYF.